The clone carrying this TCR beta chain was counted between two and nine times. This specimen belongs to a study of cytotoxic CD8 clonotypes in ibrutinib-treated CLL. Clones were sequenced by immunoSEQ multiplex PCR, and TCRdb holds only the in-frame ones, with some missing. This sample has some 58,000 clones, with approximately 71% found just once. The TCR sequence derives from a human donor with chronic lymphocytic leukemia. The sequencing here drew on PBMCs, taken after 12 months of ibrutinib treatment.

The CDR3 reads CASRGRFYEQYF. CDR3 DNA sequence: TGTGCCAGCAGGGGACGTTTCTACGAGCAGTACTTC. The genes are TRBV2 and TRBJ2-7, with D perhaps matching TRBD1 or TRBD2 (5 bases each). The CDR3 covers 12 residues. V gave up 6 bases and J gave up 3 bases, with 9 bases separating them. In germline, CDR1 is SNHLY, CDR2 FYNNEI.